The 3 T cell receptor beta chains presented below share a single source sample, sequenced in a study of OX40 agonist ivuxolimab in advanced cancers. The method was immunoSEQ multiplex PCR; TCRdb's version includes in-frame clones alone and lacks a portion of them. The sample contains around 16,000 clones, roughly 60% of which appear only once. The sample was CD4+ or CD8+ T cells sorted from blood, taken in a trial of the OX40 agonist ivuxolimab. The receptors here all came from an adult with an advanced solid tumor such as melanoma, head and neck, liver or kidney cancer.

The V and J genes are TRBV7-9 and TRBJ2-3; D unresolved. Trimming left V 2 bases short and J 0 bases short, with 6 bases between. The CDR3 sequence is 14 residues long. Germline V gene data show CDR1 as SEHNR and CDR2 as FQNEAQ (reference sequence). The CDR3 region is CASSLIFSTDTQYF. DNA of the CDR3: TGTGCCAGCAGCTTAATTTTTAGCACAGATACGCAGTATTTT.

The rearrangement uses TRBV9 and TRBJ2-3; 7 nucleotides match TRBD2. The J segment lost 2 bases and the V segment lost 4 bases, leaving 7 bases of the junction unmatched. The germline V gene has CDR1 SGDLS and CDR2 YYNGEE. The CDR3 contains 15 residues. The CDR3 DNA reads TGTGCCAGCAGCACTAGCGACGCTTACACAGATACGCAGTATTTT. Residues: CASSTSDAYTDTQYF. Supplemented by reference TRBV9 and TRBJ2-3, the full variable domain reads DSGVTQTPKHLITATGQRVTLRCSPRSGDLSVYWYQQSLDQGLQFLIQYYNGEERAKGNILERFSAQQFPDLHSELNLSSLELGDSALYFCASSTSDAYTDTQYFGPGTRLTVL.

DNA for the CDR3: TGTGCCATCAGTGAGTCATTGACTAGCGGGGGAATAGTTAACAATGAGCAGTTCTTC. Amino acids: CAISESLTSGGIVNNEQFF. The V gene is TRBV10-3, the J gene TRBJ2-1, with 12 bases identical to TRBD2. The ends lost 0 bases at V and 5 bases at J; junction bases unmatched: 11. The germline V gene has CDR1 ENHRY and CDR2 SYGVKD. The CDR3 covers 19 residues.